This TCR beta chain emerged from a study of regulatory T cells in long-lasting Graves disease (dated by TCRdb to the early 2020s). Regarding the complete study: In the newly diagnosed Graves' disease group, patients had been taking antithyroid drugs for less than 3 months. The study was registered as a clinical trial and conducted in China. TCR sequencing covered some 13 persistent and around 20 newly diagnosed Graves' disease patients, some 33 samples in total. Patients with persistent Graves' disease were compared with patients with newly diagnosed Graves' disease using TCR sequencing and RNA sequencing of peripheral blood. Paper-wide results and their limitations: Because the primary lesion, thyroid tissue, could not be accessed, the study looked at peripheral blood alone. Lower TCR Shannon entropy and fewer highly expanded clones were observed in persistent Graves' disease patients than in newly diagnosed patients, which suggested clonal expansion. Patients with persistent disease shared more public clonotypes (about 3,000) than newly diagnosed patients did (approximately 1,000). Sequencing and analysis were restricted to the TCR beta chain. The authors noted that the small sample size was a limitation that may lower accuracy.

The time point label on this specimen signifies: newly diagnosed GD, antithyroid drugs for less than 3 months. RNA was extracted from PBMCs in TRIzol for both TCR sequencing and RNA sequencing. The diagnosis of Graves' disease was made according to American Thyroid Association guidelines. Patients for the study were recruited at an endocrinology department in Xi'an, China. Each patient gave roughly 8.4 milliliters of peripheral blood, collected in an EDTA anticoagulant tube. PBMCs were isolated by Ficoll Paque Plus density gradient separation without further T cell sorting. An Agilent 2100 Bioanalyzer and agarose gel were used to assess RNA quality, and a NanoDrop 2000 was used to measure RNA concentration. Library preparation was by multiplex PCR. Sequencing took place on an Illumina HiSeq 4000. CDR3 regions were amplified by Arm-PCR with iRepertoire HTBI primers to construct TCR beta libraries. Before sequencing, the PCR products went through gel purification. As for the original processing: A total of under 80 TRBV and approximately 15 TRBJ segments were identified across samples and were used for gene usage analysis of CDR3 amino acid clonotypes. Filtered high-quality paired reads were merged into contigs using COPE and FqMerger. BLAST was used to align contigs to IMGT TRBV, TRBD and TRBJ reference genes, and CDR3 was defined according to IMGT. Highly expanded clones were defined as clonotypes with a frequency above 0.1%. Shannon entropy served as the measure of repertoire diversity, while the Gini coefficient captured V-J evenness. A clonotype found in more than one individual was treated as public. TCRdb reprocessing: public reads trimmed at Q25 with fastp, clones called with MiXCR, in-frame beta chains kept. Entries are consolidated by CDR3 protein sequence, retaining the most common genes and DNA. These V and J calls rely on TCRdb rather than the paper's analysis. Recorded for this sample are about 440,000 distinct CDR3 sequences; approximately 15% of them occurred a single time. The ten largest clones take up over 15% of the sample.

In regard to this clonotype: Its antigen has not been determined. Within one base of it there is no much larger clone, and no base qualities were kept.

This same sample was also taken into another study, of T cells in Graves' hyperthyroidism and ophthalmopathy. As the second publication notes: Stable Graves' hyperthyroidism was defined as the absence of progression to ophthalmopathy over 18 months of follow-up. The hyperthyroidism patients were between 18 and 65 years old and newly diagnosed, with a disease duration of less than 2 months. Patients with uncontrolled infections, other autoimmune diseases, pregnancy or lactation were excluded. Diagnoses relied on clinical symptoms, serum thyroxine and TRAb, thyroid ultrasound and orbital computed tomography. The first round of RT-PCR for the TCR CDR3 was performed with the HTBI primer set and the Qiagen OneStep RT-PCR kit. Blood samples also contained most of the expanded thyroid clonotypes (frequency above 0.001), which suggests that blood repertoires may reflect thyroid immune responses. A 13 V-J signature model separated ophthalmopathy from stable hyperthyroidism, with approximately 87% sensitivity and about 81% specificity in cross-validation and 80%/75% in testing. In validation, progression to ophthalmopathy was predicted by the model with approximately 67% sensitivity and 72% to 80% specificity, a median of approximately 7.1 months before onset. A discovery cohort of about a hundred patients, 43 with Graves' ophthalmopathy and over 55 with stable Graves' hyperthyroidism, was used to find distinguishing TCR V-J signatures. Prospective prediction of ophthalmopathy was tested in an independent validation cohort consisting of some 18 hyperthyroidism patients and some 16 patients who later progressed to ophthalmopathy. For training and testing, the 95 to 100 patients in the discovery cohort were randomly divided in a 7:3 ratio. Thyroid tissue and blood T-cell repertoires from several Graves' hyperthyroidism patients were also compared in the study. After blood sampling, hyperthyroidism patients were treated with methimazole at a starting dose of 30 mg daily, and ophthalmopathy patients were treated with high-dose intravenous methylprednisolone. Libraries were constructed in a second round of multiplex PCR, after which size selection and purification were performed. Libraries were sequenced paired-end with 100 bp reads on an Illumina HiSeq2000. SOAPnuke was used to process the raw data, throwing out any read that contained adapters or uncalled bases, had a mean Phred below 15, or lacked an exact constant-primer or identifier match. COPE v1.2.5 was used to merge the high-quality paired reads, and each unique nucleotide sequence was defined as a clonotype. MiTCR v1.1 was used to align the clonotypes against IMGT TRBV, TRBD and TRBJ reference segments. The analysis included only V-J combinations with a frequency above 0.0001, which together covered more than 99% of the repertoires. The TCS score was defined as F50 (clonal expansion) divided by E x V (chaos), with BLOSUM62-based TCRdist calculated between CDR3 peptides within each V-J. Welch's t-statistics and random forest reduced approximately 520 V-J features to roughly 13, which were used in a naive Bayes classifier (R e1071). Sample size was not statistically predetermined, and investigators were not blinded to group allocation. The paper describes TCR Vbeta CDR3 sequencing of about 140 peripheral blood samples, made up of 43 ophthalmopathy patients, around 78 hyperthyroidism patients and roughly 17 progressor patients.

The origin of this receptor is a woman younger than 45 with Graves disease. Donor details come from another sample of the same person, matched by shared clones. The starting material was peripheral blood mononuclear cells (PBMCs), obtained at new diagnosis, from a patient treated with antithyroid drugs.

The DNA reads TGTGCCAGCAGCTTAGATCCCAGGGGCTTTGGTTCACCCCTCCACTTT. Translated, it reads CASSLDPRGFGSPLHF. The V gene is TRBV7-6 and the J gene is TRBJ1-6, and TRBD1 may be the D gene, going by 6 matching bases. From its cysteine to its phenylalanine, the CDR3 spans 16 amino acids. Left in the record is the CDR3 DNA by itself, 48 bases read in frame from the first base. Taken from the germline V gene, the CDR1 and CDR2 loops are SGHVS and FNYEAQ. V gives up 1 base and J gives up 9 bases, and the segment between their germline ends measures 16 bases.